These 19 T cell receptor beta chains were sequenced from one sample in a study of T cells after yellow fever vaccination. TCRdb analysed the 5' RACE reads with MiXCR anew, one entry per CDR3 protein. The data contain a few hundred thousand distinct CDR3 sequences, 3.6% of them singletons. Sequences were derived from PBMCs, sampled on the day of the yellow fever booster vaccination. These receptors all stem from a young man who received the YFV17D yellow fever vaccine.

There are many counts of this clonotype. The chain uses TRBV7-2 and TRBJ2-5, with TRBD2 as a possible D gene (5 bases). In germline, CDR1 is SGHTA, CDR2 FQGNSA. Trimming took 3 bases from V and 2 from J, leaving 7 bases between them. The CDR3 consists of 13 residues. CDR3: CASSFRGQETQYF. The CDR3, as DNA: TGTGCCAGCAGCTTTCGGGGTCAAGAGACCCAGTACTTC.

The table lists this clonotype with many counts. This chain connects TRBV9 to TRBJ2-5; the D is unclear. The CDR3 covers 17 residues. Deletions cut 4 bases from V and 4 bases from J, with 23 bases between. In germline, CDR1 is SGDLS, CDR2 YYNGEE. The CDR3 sequence is CASSSSRSARLGETQYF. In nucleotides, the CDR3 is TGTGCCAGCAGCTCAAGTAGGTCGGCGCGGCTGGGAGAGACCCAGTACTTC.

This clonotype has at least ten counts. This chain uses TRBV7-8 with TRBJ2-3; 13 positions agree with TRBD2. CDR3 size: 16 residues. CDR1 is SGHVS and CDR2 is FQNEAQ in the germline V gene. V gave up 8 bases and J gave up 1 base; unmatched junction bases: 6. CDR3 residues: CASGKLAGGRTDTQYF. CDR3 nucleotides: TGTGCCAGCGGAAAACTAGCGGGGGGGCGCACAGATACGCAGTATTTT.

Ten or more counts support this clonotype. This sequence joins TRBV6-2 or TRBV6-3 and TRBJ2-7; 7 bases agree with TRBD2. The CDR3 is 13 amino acids. Germline CDR1 reads MNHEY; CDR2 reads SVGEGT. Trimming cost V 4 bases and J 7 bases; bases outside gene matches: 7. The CDR3 coding sequence is TGTGCCAGCAGTTCCCACAGCGGGGAGGAGCAGTACGTC. Residues: CASSSHSGEEQYV.

The chain recombines TRBV12-3 or TRBV12-4 with TRBJ2-5; D is perhaps TRBD1 (6 bases). This CDR3 spans 16 amino acids. Trimming pared 7 bases from V and 4 bases from J, leaving 22 bases between. CDR3 amino acids: CASTGTPPGAGETQYF. CDR3 nucleotide sequence: TGTGCCAGCACAGGGACCCCCCCAGGGGCAGGAGAGACCCAGTACTTC.

In this sample, this clonotype turned up many times. This chain connects TRBV7-9 to TRBJ2-2; the D gene is possibly TRBD1 (5 bases). The germline CDR1 and CDR2 sequences are SEHNR and FQNEAQ (reference sequence). Trimming stripped 3 bases from V and 5 bases from J, with 7 bases between. The CDR3 runs to 13 residues. The CDR3 region is CASSFQGTGELFF. As DNA, the CDR3 is TGTGCCAGCAGCTTCCAGGGAACCGGGGAGCTGTTTTTT.

In this sample, this clonotype turned up many times. The chain couples TRBV7-3 to TRBJ2-2; maybe TRBD2 (5 bases). V lost 2 bases, J lost 6 bases, and 19 bases lay in between. Germline V gene data show CDR1 as SGHTA and CDR2 as FQGTGA. The CDR3 has 17 residues. CDR3 DNA sequence: TGTGCCAGCAGCTTAGGTTTCGCGGCGGGCCTTCCCGGGGAGCTGTTTTTT. Its protein is CASSLGFAAGLPGELFF.

This clonotype was counted at least ten times. The chain combines TRBV7-2 with TRBJ1-1; unclear D gene. CDR1 is SGHTA and CDR2 is FQGNSA in the germline V gene. The CDR3 spans 15 residues. Trimming stripped 1 base from V and 2 bases from J, with 11 bases between. The CDR3 DNA reads as TGTGCCAGCAGCTTAGGGTTCGGCGGAAACACTGAAGCTTTCTTT. Translating it yields CASSLGFGGNTEAFF. Full variable domain (missing parts from reference TRBV7-2 and TRBJ1-1): GAGVSQSPSNKVTEKGKDVELRCDPISGHTALYWYRQSLGQGLEFLIYFQGNSAPDKSGLPSDRFSAERTGGSVSTLTIQRTQQEDSAVYLCASSLGFGGNTEAFFGQGTRLTVV.

This clonotype came up many times. The chain has TRBV5-1 and TRBJ1-1; D ambiguous. Germline loops: CDR1 SGHRS, CDR2 YFSETQ. Trimming removed 2 bases at V and 0 bases at J, with 11 bases between. The CDR3 runs 15 residues. CDR3 region: CASSFSTGMNTEAFF. The CDR3 nucleotides read TGCGCCAGCAGCTTCTCGACCGGCATGAACACTGAAGCTTTCTTT.

The sample holds many counts of this clonotype. The chain couples TRBV7-3 to TRBJ2-7; D remains ambiguous. Trimming took 4 bases from V and 0 from J, leaving 10 bases between them. The CDR3 is 14 residues long. Germline CDR1 and CDR2: SGHTA and FQGTGA. CDR3 amino acids: CASSSEPASYEQYF. DNA of the CDR3: TGTGCCAGCAGCTCGGAACCCGCCTCCTACGAGCAGTACTTC.

The V call is TRBV14, the J call TRBJ2-7; D perhaps matches TRBD1 (8 bases). The ends were cut back, 4 bases at V and 7 bases at J, with 23 bases in the middle. This CDR3 comprises 16 residues. Germline V gives CDR1 SGHDN, CDR2 FVKESK. This chain's CDR3 is CASSPPGNRGGEEQYF. The CDR3, as DNA: TGTGCCAGCAGCCCCCCTGGGAACAGGGGGGGAGAAGAGCAGTACTTC.

CDR3 residues: CASSERSQGYTDTQYF. Here the CDR3 DNA reads TGTGCCAGCAGTGAAAGGAGTCAGGGGTACACAGATACGCAGTATTTT. This rearrangement joins TRBV6-1 to TRBJ2-3; a possible D gene is TRBD1 (6 bases). The germline CDR1 and CDR2 sequences are MNHNS and SASEGT. V was trimmed by 2 bases and J by 2 bases, leaving 14 bases between them. The CDR3 totals 16 residues.

This clonotype has ten or more counts. The rearrangement joins TRBV19 to TRBJ2-1; 10 bases are shared with TRBD1. Germline V gene lookup returns CDR1 LNHDA and CDR2 SQIVND (reference sequence). The CDR3 covers 14 residues. Losses at the gene ends were 6 bases for V and 9 bases for J; bases not matched to a gene: 8. CDR3 DNA: TGTGCCAGTAGCGGGACAGGGGATAGGGGTGAGCAGTTCTTC. Translating it yields CASSGTGDRGEQFF. The whole variable domain, filled in from reference TRBV19 and TRBJ2-1, reads DGGITQSPKYLFRKEGQNVTLSCEQNLNHDAMYWYRQDPGQGLRLIYYSQIVNDFQKGDIAEGYSVSREKKESFPLTVTSAQKNPTAFYLCASSGTGDRGEQFFGPGTRLTVL.

The chain links TRBV5-4 to TRBJ2-6; D not resolved. Germline V lookup: CDR1 SGHNT, CDR2 YYREEE (reference sequence). With 3 bases removed from V and 0 bases from J, the gap between germline ends came to 10 bases. The CDR3 consists of 16 residues. The CDR3 here is CASSWGSISGANVLTF. CDR3 bases: TGTGCCAGCAGCTGGGGAAGTATCTCTGGGGCCAACGTCCTGACTTTC. The full variable domain, completed using reference TRBV5-4 and TRBJ2-6, is ETGVTQSPTHLIKTRGQQVTLRCSSQSGHNTVSWYQQALGQGPQFIFQYYREEENGRGNFPPRFSGLQFPNYSSELNVNALELDDSALYLCASSWGSISGANVLTFGAGSRLTVL.

This clonotype was seen more than once but under ten times. The J gene is TRBJ1-4, the V gene TRBV12-3 or TRBV12-4; D remains ambiguous. Between the trimmed V and J ends, which lost 5 bases and 4 bases, there was a span of 20 bases. The CDR3 is 17 amino acids. The CDR3 spells CASSLSDSEPHNEKLFF. The CDR3 bases are TGTGCCAGCAGTCTCAGTGACTCGGAACCGCATAATGAAAAACTGTTTTTT.

This clonotype has ten or more counts. The chain couples TRBV5-1 to TRBJ2-2; the D call may be TRBD1 or TRBD2 (5 bases each). V was cut by 7 bases and J by 9 bases, with 22 bases left in between. The CDR3 loop spans 15 amino acids. The germline CDR1 and CDR2 sequences are SGHRS and YFSETQ. This chain's CDR3 is CASALRGRTDRELFF. DNA for the CDR3: TGCGCCAGCGCCCTCCGGGGCCGAACAGACCGGGAGCTGTTTTTT.

This clonotype appeared many times. This chain joins TRBV4-1 and TRBJ1-6; no reliable D call. This CDR3 is 15 amino acids long. Germline V gives CDR1 MGHRA, CDR2 YSYEKL. The V end lost 4 bases, the J end lost 4 bases, and 11 bases lay between the germline ends. The CDR3 protein is CASSPLWRYNSPLHF. CDR3 sequence (DNA): TGCGCCAGCAGCCCCCTCTGGCGTTATAATTCACCCCTCCACTTT.

The table lists this clonotype with many counts. This rearrangement joins TRBV18 to TRBJ2-5, with D uncertain. V lost 8 bases and J lost 1, with 11 bases in between. Germline CDR1 and CDR2: KGHSH and LQKENI. The CDR3 spans 13 residues. The CDR3 region is CASLTGPQETQYF. CDR3 sequence (DNA): TGTGCCAGCCTCACCGGACCCCAAGAGACCCAGTACTTC.

This clonotype was seen more than once but under ten times. This sequence joins TRBV2 and TRBJ2-1; 9 bases are shared with TRBD2. V shed 11 bases, J shed 7 bases, and the junction held 15 bases outside the gene matches. Germline V gene data show CDR1 as SNHLY and CDR2 as FYNNEI. The CDR3 is made up of 15 amino acids. The CDR3 here is CAAIRGLAPRNEQFF. The CDR3 DNA is TGTGCCGCGATACGAGGACTAGCGCCTCGGAATGAGCAGTTCTTC.